This T cell receptor (beta chain) derives from a study of blood T cell repertoires in COVID-19 (dated by TCRdb to the early 2020s). Regarding the study in general: Collaborator samples came from the United States, Italy and Spain and covered acute and convalescent phases of COVID-19. The repertoires were released in a freely available public database intended as a resource for research on the immune response to SARS-CoV-2. Nearly every sample came with metadata listing a de-identified subject ID, COVID-19 status, age in years and sex. Samples came from the ongoing ImmuneRACE study (first 160 participants) plus 1,254 subjects from 6 global collaborators. The material from the prospective study consisted of cDNA or gDNA derived from T cells, B-cell-depleted T cells, or PBMCs. Where available, HLA class I and class II types were obtained from metadata supplied by the sample provider rather than from assay-based typing. Deeply sampled blood TCRbeta repertoires from subjects exposed to, actively infected with, or recovered from COVID-19 were included in the dataset.

The paper's findings and limits, for the study overall: Clinical and demographic metadata were provided uncurated, with the amount varying by source and participant.

Including the terminal cysteine and phenylalanine, the CDR3 comprises 17 residues. The retained sequence is limited to the CDR3, 51 bases, with the frame set at the first base. For CDR1 and CDR2, the germline V gene lists SGHDT and YYEEEE. Trimming removed 1 base from V and 2 bases from J, leaving 16 bases between the germline ends. Samples from volunteer blood donors who had recovered from COVID-19 were contributed by a second Seattle source. Whole blood was collected in K2EDTA tubes by collaborating institutions according to the institutions' own protocols. Collaborator samples were shipped for TCRbeta analysis as frozen whole blood, isolated PBMCs, or DNA extracted from either sample type. The immunoSEQ Assay, a bias-controlled multiplex PCR, was used to amplify TCRbeta CDR3 regions from genomic DNA. Processing in the source paper ran as follows. Nucleated cell counts per sample were estimated from amplification of reference gene primers within the assay. To quantify the absolute abundance of each unique TCRbeta CDR3 rearrangement, sequence reads were collapsed and filtered. Productive Simpson clonality was computed per sample as the square root of Simpson's diversity index over productive rearrangements. Drawn from immuneACCESS, this table holds only the in-frame rearrangements with V and J called that TCRdb kept. Clones are partly lost; checked studies trace under half to an unresolved V gene and leave the rest unexplained. The V and J calls and clone size come from that table; D and trimming were worked out from the DNA. The sample table contains approximately 250,000 clones; only one count was recorded for roughly 82% of them. Around 2.4% of the sample is taken by the ten largest.

With regard to this clone: Its recognized antigen is unknown. No much larger clone exists at a distance of one base, and base qualities are not known.

Recombination joined TRBV5-6 with TRBJ1-3; a tentative D call is TRBD1 (5 bases match). Sequenced input: peripheral blood. The receptor was derived from a middle-aged man who had recovered from COVID-19. The sequenced DNA: TGTGCCAGCAGCTTGAATCGGGGGGTGAACCCTGGAAACACCATATATTTT. Its protein product is CASSLNRGVNPGNTIYF.